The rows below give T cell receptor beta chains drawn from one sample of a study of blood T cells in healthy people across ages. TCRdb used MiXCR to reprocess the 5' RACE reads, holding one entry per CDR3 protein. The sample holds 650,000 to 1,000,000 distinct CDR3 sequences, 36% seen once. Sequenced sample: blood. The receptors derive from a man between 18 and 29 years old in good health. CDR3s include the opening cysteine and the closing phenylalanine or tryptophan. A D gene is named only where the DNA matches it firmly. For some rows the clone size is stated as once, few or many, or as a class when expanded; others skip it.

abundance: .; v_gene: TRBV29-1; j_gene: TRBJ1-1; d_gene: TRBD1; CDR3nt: TGCAGCGTAGCCCGGGACAGCATGCTTTCGAGGAACACTGAAGCTTTCTTT; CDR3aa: CSVARDSMLSRNTEAFF
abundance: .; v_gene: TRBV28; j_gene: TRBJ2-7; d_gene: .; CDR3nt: TGTGCCAGCAGTTTGTCAAAAGGCGCGGAGGGATTCGAGCAGTACTTC; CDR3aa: CASSLSKGAEGFEQYF
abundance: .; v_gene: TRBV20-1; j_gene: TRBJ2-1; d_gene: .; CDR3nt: TGCAGTGCCACCCTAGACAATGAGCAGTTCTTC; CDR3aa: CSATLDNEQFF
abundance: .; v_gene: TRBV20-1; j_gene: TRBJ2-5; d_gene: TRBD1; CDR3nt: TGCAGTGCTAGAGATCCCGGACAGGGGGGGCGGGAGACCCAGTACTTC; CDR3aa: CSARDPGQGGRETQYF
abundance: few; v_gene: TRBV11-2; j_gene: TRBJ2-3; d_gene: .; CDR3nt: TGTGCCAGCAGCTCAAGGACACTAACGACCACAGATACGCAGTATTTT; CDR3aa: CASSSRTLTTTDTQYF
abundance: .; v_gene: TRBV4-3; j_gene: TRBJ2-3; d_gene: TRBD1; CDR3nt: TGCGCCAGCAGCCCCGAGACAGGGGCAGGCACAGATACGCAGTATTTT; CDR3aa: CASSPETGAGTDTQYF
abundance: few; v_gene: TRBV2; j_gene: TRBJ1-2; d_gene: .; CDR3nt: TGTGCCAGCAGTGATACGGACGTCGGCTATGGCTACACCTTC; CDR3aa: CASSDTDVGYGYTF
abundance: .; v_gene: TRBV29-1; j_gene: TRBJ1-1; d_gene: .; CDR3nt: TGCAGCGGTAGGGGGGGCCCCCAAGCTTTCTTT; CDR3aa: CSGRGGPQAFF
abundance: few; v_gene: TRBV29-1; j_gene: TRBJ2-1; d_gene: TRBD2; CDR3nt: TGCAGCGTCCCCCTAGCGGGGGGTGTCGATGAGCAGTTCTTC; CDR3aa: CSVPLAGGVDEQFF
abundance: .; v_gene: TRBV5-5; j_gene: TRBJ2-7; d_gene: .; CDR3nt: TGTGCCAGCAGCTTGGGTCTCACCGGGACGCGAACCCACAATGAGCAGTACTTC; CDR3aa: CASSLGLTGTRTHNEQYF
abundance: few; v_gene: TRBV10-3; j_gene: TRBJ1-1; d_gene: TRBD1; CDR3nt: TGTGCCATCTCCCGCTCAACGACAGGGGGGGATACTGAAGCTTTCTTT; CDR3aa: CAISRSTTGGDTEAFF
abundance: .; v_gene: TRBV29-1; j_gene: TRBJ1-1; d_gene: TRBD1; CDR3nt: TGCAGCGTGGGACAGAGGACGAACACTGAAGCTTTCTTT; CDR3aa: CSVGQRTNTEAFF
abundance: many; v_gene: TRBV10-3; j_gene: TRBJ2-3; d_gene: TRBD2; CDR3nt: TGTGCCATCCTACAACGGACTAGCGGGGGCACAGATACGCAGTATTTT; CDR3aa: CAILQRTSGGTDTQYF
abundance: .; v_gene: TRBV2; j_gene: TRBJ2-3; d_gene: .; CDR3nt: TGTGCCAGCACTACCGGAACAGATACGCAGTATTTT; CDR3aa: CASTTGTDTQYF
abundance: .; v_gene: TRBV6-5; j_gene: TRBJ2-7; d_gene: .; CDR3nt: TGTGCCAGCAGTCCAGGAGGGGGCCTCTACGAGCAGTACTTC; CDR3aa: CASSPGGGLYEQYF
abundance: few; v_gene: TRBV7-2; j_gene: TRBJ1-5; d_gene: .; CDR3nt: TGTGCCAGCAGCTTAGAGGTGGGTTTCAATCAGCCCCAGCATTTT; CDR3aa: CASSLEVGFNQPQHF
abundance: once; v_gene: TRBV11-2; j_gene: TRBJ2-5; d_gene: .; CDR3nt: TGTGCCAGCAGGGTACAGGGCGCGGAGACCCAGTACTTC; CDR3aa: CASRVQGAETQYF